This TCR beta chain was profiled in a study of blood T cell repertoires in COVID-19. Study information: Material from acute and convalescent COVID-19 was sourced from the United States, Italy and Spain. The cDNA or gDNA used as material had been derived from T cells, B-cell-depleted T cells, or PBMCs.

Per the study methods: Using reference gene primer amplification, nucleated cell counts were estimated. TCRdb's copy holds only in-frame clones and misses some; the assay was immunoSEQ multiplex PCR. The D gene and trimming were derived from the DNA, and the V and J assignments and clone size from that table. The table has 30,000 to 50,000 clones, approximately 93% seen once. The CDR3 runs to 17 residues. CDR1 and CDR2 from the germline V gene are SGDLS and YYNGEE. Trimming took 4 bases from V and 8 from J; bases not matched to a gene: 14. The TCR sequence derives from a human donor with active COVID-19. The donor label of this sample is uncertain. Source material: peripheral blood. The chain employs TRBV9 and TRBJ2-1; TRBD2 matches 11 bases. CDR3 protein: CASSTRISGGAWDEQFF. Written as DNA, the CDR3 is TGTGCCAGCAGCACCAGGATTAGCGGGGGGGCTTGGGATGAGCAGTTCTTC.